This T cell receptor (beta chain) was sequenced for a study of low-dose radiotherapy and immunotherapy resistance in tumors. cDNA synthesis used a TRAV/TRBV-specific primer set for both chains. The authors ran roughly 20 PCR cycles to amplify TCRs with a constant-region primer and V-primer adapter. TCRdb passed the reads through MiXCR, listing each CDR3 protein once. The data show nearly 95,000 distinct CDR3 sequences, around 9.2% seen once. This clonotype has at least ten counts. V was pared by 5 bases and J by 2 bases, with 10 bases between. Germline lookup yields CDR1 MDHEN and CDR2 SYDVKM. This CDR3 has 13 residues. This sample's time point: before trial treatment.

J is TRBJ2-7 and V is TRBV28, with D hard to call. The sample in question was PBMCs, obtained before treatment. This sequence was found in a male donor with prostate cancer. CDR3 sequence: CASSQGRTYEQYF. The CDR3 DNA reads as TGTGCCAGCAGTCAAGGGCGAACCTACGAGCAGTACTTC. The full variable domain, with the rest looked up from reference TRBV28 and TRBJ2-7, is DVKVTQSSRYLVKRTGEKVFLECVQDMDHENMFWYRQDPGLGLRLIYFSYDVKMKEKGDIPEGYSVSREKKERFSLILESASTNQTSMYLCASSQGRTYEQYFGPGTRLTVT.